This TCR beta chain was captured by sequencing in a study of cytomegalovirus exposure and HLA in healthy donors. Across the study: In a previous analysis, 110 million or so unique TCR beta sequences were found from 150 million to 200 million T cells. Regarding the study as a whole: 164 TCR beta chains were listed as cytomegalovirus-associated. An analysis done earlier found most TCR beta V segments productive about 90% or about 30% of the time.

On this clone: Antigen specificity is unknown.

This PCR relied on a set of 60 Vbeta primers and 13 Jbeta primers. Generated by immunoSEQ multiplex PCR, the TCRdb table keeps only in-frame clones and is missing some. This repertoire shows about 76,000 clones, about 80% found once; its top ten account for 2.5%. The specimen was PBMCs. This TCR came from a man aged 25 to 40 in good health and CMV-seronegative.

CDR3 in amino acids: CASSFLPMGTGEKLFF. The CDR3 nucleotides are TGTGCCAGCAGCTTCTTACCGATGGGGACAGGGGAAAAACTGTTTTTT. The V gene is TRBV7-2, the J gene TRBJ1-4, with 9 nucleotides matching TRBD1. The CDR3 extends over 16 amino acids. Germline V gene lookup returns CDR1 SGHTA and CDR2 FQGNSA. With V trimmed by 3 bases and J by 8 bases, 10 bases remained unmatched. The variable domain in full, completed from reference TRBV7-2 and TRBJ1-4, reads GAGVSQSPSNKVTEKGKDVELRCDPISGHTALYWYRQSLGQGLEFLIYFQGNSAPDKSGLPSDRFSAERTGGSVSTLTIQRTQQEDSAVYLCASSFLPMGTGEKLFFGSGTQLSVL.